The TCR beta chain under discussion was sequenced for a study of cytomegalovirus exposure and HLA in healthy donors. V was shortened by 5 bases and J by 6 bases, with 22 bases between the two germline ends. The CDR3 is made up of 16 amino acids. The V gene's germline CDR1 is MNHEY and CDR2 SMNVEV (reference sequence). The PCR employed 60 Vbeta primers together with 13 Jbeta primers. Sequencing used immunoSEQ multiplex PCR; TCRdb keeps in-frame clones, though not all of them. The data show 140,000 to 150,000 clones, around 82% seen once. As concerns this clone: Its antigen is currently unknown.

Study-wide points: Of the V segments, some could not be distinguished, including TRBV6-2 and TRBV6-3, and were excluded. An assumption of roughly uniform sequencing depth across donors underlay the presence/absence analyses. A later analysis linked a missense variant in DCLRE1C to the trimming of TCR beta V and J genes.

Material for sequencing was PBMCs. This chain connects TRBV27 to TRBJ1-1; possible D gene TRBD1, 6 bases. The receptor was isolated from a female donor in good health and CMV-seronegative. The CDR3 coding sequence is TGTGCCAGCAGTATAGATCGGCGAGGGTCAGGGGCTGAAGCTTTCTTT. Its translation: CASSIDRRGSGAEAFF.